Sequencing of this TCR beta chain was carried out in a study of blood T cell repertoires in COVID-19 (dated by TCRdb to 2018 to 2020). About the investigation overall: The collaborator samples originated in the United States, Italy and Spain and spanned the acute and convalescent phases of COVID-19. The prospective study material was composed of cDNA or gDNA derived from T cells, B-cell-depleted T cells, or PBMCs. The dataset comprised deeply sampled blood TCRbeta repertoires from subjects exposed to, actively infected with, or recovered from COVID-19. The repertoires were released in a freely available public database meant as a resource for research on the immune response to SARS-CoV-2. Samples came from the ongoing ImmuneRACE study (first 160 participants) plus 1,254 subjects from 6 global collaborators. Nearly every sample came with metadata listing a de-identified subject ID, COVID-19 status, age in years and sex. HLA class I and class II types, where available, came from metadata supplied by the sample provider rather than from assay-based typing. On the study overall, not on this receptor specifically: How much clinical and demographic metadata was included differed by source and by participant, and the metadata was provided uncurated.

TCRbeta CDR3 regions were amplified from genomic DNA by means of the immunoSEQ Assay, a bias-controlled multiplex PCR. The paper's data handling went like this. The number of nucleated cells in each sample was estimated from the amplification of reference gene primers within the assay. To quantify the absolute abundance of each unique TCRbeta CDR3 rearrangement, sequence reads were collapsed and filtered. Productive Simpson clonality was computed per sample as the square root of Simpson's diversity index over productive rearrangements. TCRdb provides this immuneACCESS table in a form limited to in-frame rearrangements. Some clones are lacking; in checked studies, under half of them reflect an unresolved V gene, and why the rest are absent is not known. V and J calls and clone size are given by that table; D and trimming were obtained from the DNA. The sample table holds around 150,000 clones, of which roughly 85% were seen once. 2.5% to 3.5% of the sample rests with the top ten.

Taken from cysteine to phenylalanine, the CDR3 has 13 residues. Of all the DNA, just the CDR3 is kept, 39 bases in frame from base 1. Taken from the germline V gene, the CDR1 and CDR2 loops are MNHEY and SVGAGI. The V end gives up 7 bases and the J end 2 bases, leaving 4 bases in the junction not matched to a gene. Participants in the prospective study were aged about 18 to 95 years, lived in over 20 United States geographic areas, and enrolled through a virtual design. Cohort assignment in the prospective study relied on participant-reported clinical history from a screening survey and a study questionnaire. ImmuneRACE Cohort 3 recovered participants were defined by two consecutive negative NP/OP PCR tests, healthcare professional clearance, or symptom resolution. Mobile phlebotomists in the prospective study collected whole blood, serum and a nasopharyngeal or oropharyngeal swab from every participant. Over an approximately two-month period, participants in the prospective study had the option of providing additional blood draws and questionnaires. Before DNA extraction, prospective study blood samples were shipped either frozen or at room temperature.

Comments on this clone: This receptor's antigen is unknown. The sample holds no much larger clone one base away, and base qualities are not on file.

The sequence is built from TRBV6-5 and TRBJ1-1; TRBD1 aligns with 7 central bases. The sequenced sample was PBMCs or T cells enriched from blood (not recorded which). This clonotype was obtained from a woman in her fifties or sixties who had recovered from COVID-19. CDR3 sequence: CASTQGGNTEAFF. Here is the DNA: TGTGCCAGCACCCAGGGGGGTAACACTGAAGCTTTCTTT.